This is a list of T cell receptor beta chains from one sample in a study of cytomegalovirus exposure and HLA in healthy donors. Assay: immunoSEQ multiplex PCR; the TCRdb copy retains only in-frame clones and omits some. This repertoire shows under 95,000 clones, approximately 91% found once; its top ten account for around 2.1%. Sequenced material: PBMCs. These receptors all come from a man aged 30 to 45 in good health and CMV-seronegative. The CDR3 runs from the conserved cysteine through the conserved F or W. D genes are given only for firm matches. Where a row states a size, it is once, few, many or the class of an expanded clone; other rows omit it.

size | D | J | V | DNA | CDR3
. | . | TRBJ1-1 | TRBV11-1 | TGTGCCAGCAGCTTACTCTCAGGGGTCACTGAAGCTTTCTTT | CASSLLSGVTEAFF
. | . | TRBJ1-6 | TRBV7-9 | TGTGCCAGCAGCTCTCAGGGGATTGGTTATTCACCCCTCCACTTT | CASSSQGIGYSPLHF
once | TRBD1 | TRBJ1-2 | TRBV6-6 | TGTGCCAGCAGCCCTGGGACAGGGGGTAACTATGGCTACACCTTC | CASSPGTGGNYGYTF
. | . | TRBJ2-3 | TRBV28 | TGTGCCAGCAGCCTAGTAAATACAGATACGCAGTATTTT | CASSLVNTDTQYF
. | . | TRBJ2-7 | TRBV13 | TGTGCCAGCAGCGCCCAAAACATCGTTTCGGGGGGCGAGTACGAGCAGTACTTC | CASSAQNIVSGGEYEQYF
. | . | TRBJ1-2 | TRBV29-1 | TGCAGCGTCATCGGACAGTACTATGGCTACACCTTC | CSVIGQYYGYTF
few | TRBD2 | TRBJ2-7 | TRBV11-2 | TGTGCCAGCAGCCACCTAGCGGGGACCTACGAGCAGTACTTC | CASSHLAGTYEQYF
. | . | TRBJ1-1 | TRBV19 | TGTGCCAGTAGTATAGGCAGGGGCACTGAAGCTTTCTTT | CASSIGRGTEAFF
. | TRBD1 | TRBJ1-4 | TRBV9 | TGTGCCAGCAGCGTAGGAGGGGGCCGAGAAAAACTGTTTTTT | CASSVGGGREKLFF
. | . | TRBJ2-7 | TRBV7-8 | TGTGCCAGCAGCTTAGGCGGGAACTCCTACGAGCAGTACTTC | CASSLGGNSYEQYF
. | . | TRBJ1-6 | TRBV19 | TGTGCCAGTAGCCGGACAGAATTTAATTCACCCCTCCACTTT | CASSRTEFNSPLHF
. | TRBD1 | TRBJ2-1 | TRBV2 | TGTGCCAGCAGTTGGGACAGGCCCTACAATGAGCAGTTCTTC | CASSWDRPYNEQFF
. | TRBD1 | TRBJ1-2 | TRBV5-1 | TGCGCCAGCAGTTCGGGACAGCGAACCTTAGAGGGCTATGGCTACACCTTC | CASSSGQRTLEGYGYTF
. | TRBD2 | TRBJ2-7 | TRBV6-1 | TGTGCCAGTACTAGCGGGGGGACGTACGAGCAGTACTTC | CASTSGGTYEQYF
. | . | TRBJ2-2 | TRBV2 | TGTGCCAGCATGGCAGGGTGGACCGGGGAGCTGTTTTTT | CASMAGWTGELFF
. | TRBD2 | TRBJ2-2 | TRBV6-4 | TGTGCCAGCAGTGAGCGGGGGGCCAGCACCGGGGAGCTGTTTTTT | CASSERGASTGELFF
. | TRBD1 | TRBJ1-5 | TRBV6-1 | TGTGCCAGCAGTCTGGGACAGACAAATCAGCCCCAGCATTTT | CASSLGQTNQPQHF
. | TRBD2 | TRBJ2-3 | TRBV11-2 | TGTGCCAGCAGCTTAGCGGGGGGGAGAACTAGCACAGATACGCAGTATTTT | CASSLAGGRTSTDTQYF
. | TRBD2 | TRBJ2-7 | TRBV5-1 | TGCGCCAGCAGCTTTGGGTGGCCGGGGGGAAGCTCCTACGAGCAGTACTTC | CASSFGWPGGSSYEQYF
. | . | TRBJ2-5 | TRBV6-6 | TGTGCCAGCAGTTTACTAGGCGTCGGGGAGACCCAGTACTTC | CASSLLGVGETQYF
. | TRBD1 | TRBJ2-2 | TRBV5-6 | TGTGCCAGCAGATTCAGGGGGCTCACCGGGGAGCTGTTTTTT | CASRFRGLTGELFF
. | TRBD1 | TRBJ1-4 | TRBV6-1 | TGTGCCAGCATTTTAAGACAGGGGAATGAAAAACTGTTTTTT | CASILRQGNEKLFF